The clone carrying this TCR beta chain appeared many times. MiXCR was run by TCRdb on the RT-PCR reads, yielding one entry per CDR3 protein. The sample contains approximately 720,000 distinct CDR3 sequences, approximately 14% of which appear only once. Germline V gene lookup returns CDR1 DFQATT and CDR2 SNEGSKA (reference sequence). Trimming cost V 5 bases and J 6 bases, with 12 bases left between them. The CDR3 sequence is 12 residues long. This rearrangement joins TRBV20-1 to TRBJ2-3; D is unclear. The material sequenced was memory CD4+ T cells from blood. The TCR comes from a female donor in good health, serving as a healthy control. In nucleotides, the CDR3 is TGCAGTGCTCCCTTGAGCCCCGATACGCAGTATTTT. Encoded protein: CSAPLSPDTQYF.